Each of the 12 T cell receptor beta chains below was sequenced from the same sample in a study of cytomegalovirus exposure and HLA in healthy donors. PCR primers comprised 60 Vbeta and 13 Jbeta primers. This table comes from immunoSEQ multiplex PCR, and its TCRdb copy is limited to in-frame clones, with some not included. The sample carries some 150,000 clones, 77% recorded once. The specimen sequenced was PBMCs. The receptor set was obtained from a middle-aged woman in good health and CMV-seronegative.

The chain couples TRBV4-2 to TRBJ1-1; no reliable D call. Germline V gene sequence: CDR1 LGHNA, CDR2 YNFKEQ. CDR3 length: 15 amino acids. Trimming took off 1 base at V and 3 bases at J, with 12 bases between the two ends. The CDR3 DNA reads as TGTGCCAGCAGCCAAGTAGTTATGAGGGACACTGAAGCTTTCTTT. Protein product: CASSQVVMRDTEAFF.

J is TRBJ1-5 and V is TRBV19, with D maybe TRBD1 (5 bases). V shed 0 bases and J shed 0 bases, with 9 bases lying between them. Per germline, CDR1 LNHDA and CDR2 SQIVND (reference sequence). The CDR3 is 16 amino acids. The CDR3 sequence is CASSIEGHPSNQPQHF. CDR3 DNA sequence: TGTGCCAGTAGTATAGAAGGACACCCTAGCAATCAGCCCCAGCATTTT. Combining the CDR3 with reference TRBV19 and TRBJ1-5 gives the whole variable domain DGGITQSPKYLFRKEGQNVTLSCEQNLNHDAMYWYRQDPGQGLRLIYYSQIVNDFQKGDIAEGYSVSREKKESFPLTVTSAQKNPTAFYLCASSIEGHPSNQPQHFGDGTRLSIL.

In this sample, this clone turned up once. The J gene is TRBJ2-7, the V gene TRBV7-6; 9 bases align to TRBD1. Germline V CDR1 and CDR2: SGHVS, FNYEAQ. The CDR3 is 16 amino acids. V gave up 2 bases and J gave up 5 bases; unmatched junction bases: 10. DNA of the CDR3: TGTGCCAGCAGCTTAAGATCCGGGACAGGGACCCACGAGCAGTACTTC. It codes for CASSLRSGTGTHEQYF. The whole variable domain, remainder taken from reference TRBV7-6 and TRBJ2-7, is GAGVSQSPRYKVTKRGQDVALRCDPISGHVSLYWYRQALGQGPEFLTYFNYEAQQDKSGLPNDRFSAERPEGSISTLTIQRTEQRDSAMYRCASSLRSGTGTHEQYFGPGTRLTVT.

V gene TRBV27 combines with J gene TRBJ1-1; D unclear. V lost 4 bases, J lost 1 base, and 13 bases lay in between. The CDR3 length is 15 residues. The V gene's germline CDR1 is MNHEY and CDR2 SMNVEV (reference sequence). This chain's CDR3 is CASSSYVESNTEAFF. CDR3 nucleotide sequence: TGTGCCAGCAGTTCCTACGTTGAATCGAACACTGAAGCTTTCTTT.

Here the CDR3 reads CASSRQGAGEAFF. Written as DNA, the CDR3 is TGTGCCAGCAGCCGACAGGGCGCCGGTGAAGCTTTCTTT. V is TRBV14 and J is TRBJ1-1, with 7 bases fitting TRBD1. This CDR3 is built from 13 residues. The V and J ends lost 4 bases and 7 bases, in that order; junction bases with no gene match: 6. Germline loops: CDR1 SGHDN, CDR2 FVKESK.

The V and J genes are TRBV6-6 and TRBJ2-5, with 11 bases lining up with TRBD1. Germline CDR1 reads MNHNY; CDR2 reads SVGAGI (reference sequence). CDR3 length: 14 residues. V was pared by 4 bases and J by 5 bases, with 3 bases of the junction left unmatched. CDR3 nucleotides: TGTGCCAGCAGTTGGACAGGGGGCTCGGAGACCCAGTACTTC. Translation: CASSWTGGSETQYF.

The CDR3 DNA reads as TGTGCCAGCAGCTCGAAGACAGGGGGAAGCATGGATACGCAGTATTTT. Protein: CASSSKTGGSMDTQYF. This chain connects TRBV7-9 to TRBJ2-3, with TRBD1 matching 9 bases. The V and J ends lost 4 bases and 6 bases, in that order; junction bases with no gene match: 11. The CDR3 sequence is 16 residues long. Per the germline V gene, CDR1 is SEHNR and CDR2 is FQNEAQ (reference sequence).

The chain uses TRBV6-5 and TRBJ1-1; tentatively, D is TRBD1 (5 bases). Germline lookup yields CDR1 MNHEY and CDR2 SVGAGI. V lost 1 base to trimming and J lost 3 bases, with 9 bases between them. CDR3 size: 14 residues. The DNA for the CDR3 is TGTGCCAGCAGTTACTGGTCGGGGGACACTGAAGCTTTCTTT. It translates to CASSYWSGDTEAFF.

This clone occurred once. V usage is TRBV27 and J usage is TRBJ2-4; D perhaps matches TRBD2 (6 bases). The CDR3 has 12 residues. V dropped 4 bases and J dropped 8 bases, with 9 bases sitting between them. Germline CDR1 is MNHEY and CDR2 is SMNVEV (reference sequence). Here the CDR3 DNA reads TGTGCCAGCAGTTCTTGGGGGGACATTCAGTACTTC. Its translation is CASSSWGDIQYF.

The chain employs TRBV13 and TRBJ2-3; 7 positions match TRBD2. The CDR3 loop spans 16 amino acids. V gave up 5 bases and J gave up 1 base; unmatched junction bases: 9. From germline, CDR1 is PRHDT and CDR2 FYEKMQ (reference sequence). CDR3 sequence (DNA): TGTGCCAGCAGCAAGTCCCTAGCGGATCGCACAGATACGCAGTATTTT. This encodes CASSKSLADRTDTQYF.

The CDR3 region has the DNA TGTGCCAGTAGACGAGGACAGGGAGGGCAGCCCCAGCATTTT. It is translated as CASRRGQGGQPQHF. The chain uses TRBV19 and TRBJ1-5; 8 bases match TRBD1. The CDR3 loop spans 14 amino acids. The germline CDR1 and CDR2 sequences are LNHDA and SQIVND (reference sequence). J lost 7 bases, V lost 6 bases, and 8 bases had no gene match.

The chain carries TRBV7-2 and TRBJ1-5; perhaps TRBD1 as D (5 bases). With 1 base removed from V and 4 bases from J, the gap between germline ends came to 11 bases. The germline gives CDR1 SGHTA, CDR2 FQGNSA. The CDR3 is 15 amino acids. DNA of the CDR3: TGTGCCAGCAGCTTAGATAGGGGACTGAATCAGCCCCAGCATTTT. Residues: CASSLDRGLNQPQHF.